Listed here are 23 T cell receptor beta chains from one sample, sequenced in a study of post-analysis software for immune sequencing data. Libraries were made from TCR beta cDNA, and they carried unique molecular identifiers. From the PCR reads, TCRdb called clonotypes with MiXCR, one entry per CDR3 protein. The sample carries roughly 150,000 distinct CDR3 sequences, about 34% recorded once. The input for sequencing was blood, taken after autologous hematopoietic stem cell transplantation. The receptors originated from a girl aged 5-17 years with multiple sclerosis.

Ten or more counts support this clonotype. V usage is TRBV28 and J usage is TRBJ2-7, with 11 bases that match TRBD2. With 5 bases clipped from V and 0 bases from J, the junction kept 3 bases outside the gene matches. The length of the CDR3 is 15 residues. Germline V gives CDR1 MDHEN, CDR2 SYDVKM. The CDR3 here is CASSPGTSGSYEQYF. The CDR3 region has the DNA TGTGCCAGCAGTCCCGGGACTAGCGGCTCCTACGAGCAGTACTTC.

The CDR3 DNA reads TGTGCCAGCAGTTCCCACAGGGGGCAGAGGCCCTTAACCCGAATGAAGCAGTTCTTC. Translating it yields CASSSHRGQRPLTRMKQFF. V is TRBV27 and J is TRBJ2-1; 9 bases are shared with TRBD1. The CDR3 has 19 amino acids. CDR1 and CDR2 (germline): MNHEY, SMNVEV (reference sequence). V shed 4 bases and J 11 bases; nucleotides not matched to a gene: 24.

CDR3 sequence: CSAGPRTGRSYEQYF. The CDR3 DNA is TGCAGTGCGGGACCACGGACAGGGAGGTCCTACGAGCAGTACTTC. The chain joins TRBV20-1 to TRBJ2-7; 8 bases fit TRBD1. V trimming: 6 bases; J trimming: 1 base; junction bases outside the gene matches: 11. The CDR3 spans 15 residues. Germline CDR1 reads DFQATT; CDR2 reads SNEGSKA (reference sequence).

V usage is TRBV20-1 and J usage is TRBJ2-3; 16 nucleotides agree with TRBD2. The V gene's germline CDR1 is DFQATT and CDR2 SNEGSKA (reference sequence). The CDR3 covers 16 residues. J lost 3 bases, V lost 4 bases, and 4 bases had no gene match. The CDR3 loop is CSAKGLAGGETDTQYF. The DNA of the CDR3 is TGCAGTGCTAAGGGACTAGCGGGAGGGGAGACAGATACGCAGTATTTT.

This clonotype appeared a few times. The CDR3 bases are TGTGCCAGCAGCCCGGAGACAGGGCGTCAGCCCCAGCATTTT. Protein sequence: CASSPETGRQPQHF. This rearrangement joins TRBV7-2 to TRBJ1-5; 7 bases align to TRBD1. V lost 5 bases to trimming and J lost 6 bases; unmatched junction nucleotides: 7. CDR3 length: 14 residues. The germline gives CDR1 SGHTA, CDR2 FQGNSA.

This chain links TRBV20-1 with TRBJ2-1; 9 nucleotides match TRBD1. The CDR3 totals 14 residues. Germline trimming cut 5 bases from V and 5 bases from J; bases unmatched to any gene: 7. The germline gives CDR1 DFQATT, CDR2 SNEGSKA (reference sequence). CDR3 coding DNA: TGCAGTGCTTTACCGGGACAGGGAAACAATGAGCAGTTCTTC. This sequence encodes CSALPGQGNNEQFF.

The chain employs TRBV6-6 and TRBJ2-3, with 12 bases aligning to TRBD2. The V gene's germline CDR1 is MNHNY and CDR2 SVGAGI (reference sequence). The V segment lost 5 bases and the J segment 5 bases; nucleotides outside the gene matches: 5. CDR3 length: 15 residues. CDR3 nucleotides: TGTGCCAGCAGTGCGACTAGCGGGAGTAGAGATACGCAGTATTTT. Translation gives CASSATSGSRDTQYF.

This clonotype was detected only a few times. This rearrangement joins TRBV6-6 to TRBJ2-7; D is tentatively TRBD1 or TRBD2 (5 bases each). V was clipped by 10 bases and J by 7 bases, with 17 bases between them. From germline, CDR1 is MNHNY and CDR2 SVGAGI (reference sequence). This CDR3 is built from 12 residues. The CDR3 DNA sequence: TGTGCCACACGGGACCCGCCGGGGGAGCAGTACTTC. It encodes CATRDPPGEQYF.

DNA for the CDR3: TGTGCCAGCAGTTATGCAGGGTATACGGCGGAGCAGTACTTC. Amino acids: CASSYAGYTAEQYF. V usage is TRBV6-5 and J usage is TRBJ2-5; TRBD1 is a possible D gene (5 bases). CDR1 and CDR2 from the germline V gene are MNHEY and SVGAGI. This CDR3 has 14 amino acids. V was cut by 3 bases and J by 11 bases, with 19 bases left in between.

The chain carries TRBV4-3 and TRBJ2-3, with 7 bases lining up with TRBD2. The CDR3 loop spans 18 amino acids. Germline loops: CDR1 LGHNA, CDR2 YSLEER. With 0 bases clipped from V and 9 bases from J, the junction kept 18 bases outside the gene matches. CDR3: CASSQERPPSGLVMTQYF. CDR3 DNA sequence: TGCGCCAGCAGCCAAGAGCGTCCACCTAGCGGACTGGTGATGACGCAGTATTTT.

For the CDR3, the DNA is TGTGCCAGCAGTTTTGGTCTAGCGGGGTTCTACGAGCAGTACTTC. This gives the protein CASSFGLAGFYEQYF. The rearrangement joins TRBV12-3 or TRBV12-4 to TRBJ2-7, with TRBD2 matching 9 bases. CDR3 size: 15 residues. V lost 3 bases, J lost 3 bases, and 6 bases stayed unmatched.

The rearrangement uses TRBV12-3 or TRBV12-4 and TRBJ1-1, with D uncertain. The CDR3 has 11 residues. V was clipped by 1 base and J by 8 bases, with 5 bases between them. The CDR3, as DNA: TGTGCCAGCAGTTTAGTGGGGGAAGCTTTCTTT. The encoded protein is CASSLVGEAFF.

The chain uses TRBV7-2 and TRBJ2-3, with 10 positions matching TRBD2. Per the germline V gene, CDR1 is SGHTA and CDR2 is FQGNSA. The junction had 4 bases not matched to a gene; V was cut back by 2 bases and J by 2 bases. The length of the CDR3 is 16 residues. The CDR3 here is CASSLPAGGPTDTQYF. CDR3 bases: TGTGCCAGCAGCTTACCAGCGGGAGGGCCCACAGATACGCAGTATTTT.

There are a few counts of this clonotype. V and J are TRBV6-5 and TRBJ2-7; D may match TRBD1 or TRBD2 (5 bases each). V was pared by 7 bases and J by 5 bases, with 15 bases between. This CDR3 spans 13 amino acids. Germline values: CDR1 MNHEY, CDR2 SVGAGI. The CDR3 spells CASTPTRGHEQYF. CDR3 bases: TGTGCCAGCACCCCTACGAGGGGACACGAGCAGTACTTC.

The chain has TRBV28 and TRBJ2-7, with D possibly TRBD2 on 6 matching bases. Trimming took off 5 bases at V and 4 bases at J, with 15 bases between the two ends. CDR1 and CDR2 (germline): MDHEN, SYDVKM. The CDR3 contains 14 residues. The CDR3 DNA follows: TGTGCCAGCAGTCCCTCCGGGGGTGGTTACGAGCAGTACTTC. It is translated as CASSPSGGGYEQYF.

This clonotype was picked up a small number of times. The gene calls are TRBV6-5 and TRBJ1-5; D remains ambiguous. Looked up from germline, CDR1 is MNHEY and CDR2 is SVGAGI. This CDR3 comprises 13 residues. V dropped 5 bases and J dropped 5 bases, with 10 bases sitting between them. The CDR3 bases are TGTGCCAGCAGTCCTCGGAGCGATCAGCCCCAGCATTTT. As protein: CASSPRSDQPQHF.

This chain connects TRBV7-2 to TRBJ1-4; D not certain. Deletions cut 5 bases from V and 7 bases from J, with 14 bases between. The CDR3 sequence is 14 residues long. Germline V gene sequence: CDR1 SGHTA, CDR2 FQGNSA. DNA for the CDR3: TGTGCCAGCAGCGCCGGTGGTTTCGGTGAAAAACTGTTTTTT. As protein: CASSAGGFGEKLFF.

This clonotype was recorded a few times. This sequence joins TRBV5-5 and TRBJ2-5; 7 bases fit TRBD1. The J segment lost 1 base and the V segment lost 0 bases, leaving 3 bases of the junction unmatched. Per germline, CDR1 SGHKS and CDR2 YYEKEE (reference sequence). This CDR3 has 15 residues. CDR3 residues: CASSLGGQSQETQYF. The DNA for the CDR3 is TGTGCCAGCAGCTTGGGGGGACAGTCCCAAGAGACCCAGTACTTC.

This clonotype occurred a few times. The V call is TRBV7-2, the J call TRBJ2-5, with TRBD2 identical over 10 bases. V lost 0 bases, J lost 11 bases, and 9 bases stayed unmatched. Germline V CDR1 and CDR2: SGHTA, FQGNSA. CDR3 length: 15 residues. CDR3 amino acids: CASSLAVAGGWEQYF. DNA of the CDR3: TGTGCCAGCAGCTTAGCCGTAGCGGGAGGTTGGGAGCAGTACTTC.

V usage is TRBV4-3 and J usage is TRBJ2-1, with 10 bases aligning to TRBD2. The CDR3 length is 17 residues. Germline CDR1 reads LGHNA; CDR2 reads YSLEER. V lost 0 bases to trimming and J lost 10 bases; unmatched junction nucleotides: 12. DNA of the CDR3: TGCGCCAGCAGCCAAGACGTCGGGACTAGCGCCTATGAGGAGCAGTTCTTC. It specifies CASSQDVGTSAYEEQFF.

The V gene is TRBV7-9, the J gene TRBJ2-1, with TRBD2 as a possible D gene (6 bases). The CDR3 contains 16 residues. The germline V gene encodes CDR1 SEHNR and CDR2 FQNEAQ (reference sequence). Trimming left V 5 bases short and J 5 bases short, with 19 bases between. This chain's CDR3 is CASSRMDLALHNEQFF. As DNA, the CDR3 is TGTGCCAGCAGCCGCATGGACCTAGCGCTTCACAATGAGCAGTTCTTC.

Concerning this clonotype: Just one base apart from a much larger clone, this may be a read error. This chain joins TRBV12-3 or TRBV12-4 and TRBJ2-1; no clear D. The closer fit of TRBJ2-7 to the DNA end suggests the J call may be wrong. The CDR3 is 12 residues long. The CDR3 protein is CASSSGSNEQYF. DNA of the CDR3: TGTGCCAGCAGTTCCGGGTCCAATGAGCAGTACTTC.

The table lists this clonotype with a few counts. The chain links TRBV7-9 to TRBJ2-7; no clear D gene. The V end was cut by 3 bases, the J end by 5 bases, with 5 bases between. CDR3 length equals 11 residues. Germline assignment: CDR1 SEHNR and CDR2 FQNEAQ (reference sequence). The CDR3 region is CASSFRDEQYF. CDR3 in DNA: TGTGCCAGCAGCTTCCGGGACGAGCAGTACTTC.